These 9 T cell receptor beta chains were sequenced from one sample in a study of T cells in Graves' hyperthyroidism and ophthalmopathy. Amplified regions were TCR beta CDR3 sequences from RNA transcripts. HTBI primers were used for first-round RT-PCR of the TCR CDR3. Using its own MiXCR run on the multiplex PCR reads, TCRdb lists one record per CDR3 protein. The repertoire consists of 370,000 or so distinct CDR3 sequences, with roughly 12% occurring once and the leading ten covering about 20%. The sample comprised blood. Receptor source: a man aged 25-45 years with Graves' hyperthyroidism that later progressed to Graves' ophthalmopathy.

The table lists this clonotype with many counts. Sequence at one end of the junction differs from germline and may be a read error. The J gene is TRBJ2-7, the V gene TRBV5-1, with D uncertain. The CDR3 spans 13 residues. Germline values: CDR1 SGHRS, CDR2 YFSETQ. CDR3 in amino acids: CASSLEGSYEQYF. DNA of the CDR3: TGTGCCAGCAGCTTAGAAGGAAGCTACGAGCAGTACTTC.

The J gene is TRBJ2-7, the V gene TRBV5-1; D possibly corresponds to TRBD1 (6 bases). V was clipped by 3 bases and J by 5 bases, with 12 bases between them. From germline, CDR1 is SGHRS and CDR2 YFSETQ. This CDR3 has 13 residues. CDR3 in amino acids: CASSYDRSNEQYF. The DNA of the CDR3 is TGCGCCAGCAGCTATGACAGGTCCAACGAGCAGTACTTC.

V and J are TRBV13 and TRBJ2-7; a possible D gene is TRBD2 (7 bases). This CDR3 spans 16 amino acids. Between the trimmed V and J ends, which lost 4 bases and 4 bases, there was a span of 20 bases. Germline loops: CDR1 PRHDT, CDR2 FYEKMQ (reference sequence). The CDR3 here is CASSSRGGRVGYEQYF. In nucleotides, the CDR3 is TGTGCCAGCAGCTCAAGGGGGGGCAGGGTTGGTTACGAGCAGTACTTC.

V and J are TRBV7-9 and TRBJ2-6; D is uncertain. V was trimmed by 5 bases and J by 0 bases, leaving 23 bases between them. Germline V lookup: CDR1 SEHNR, CDR2 FQNEAQ (reference sequence). The length of the CDR3 is 20 residues. This chain's CDR3 is CASSRPPGPTLPSGANVLTF. For the CDR3, the DNA is TGTGCCAGCAGCCGACCACCGGGCCCAACTTTGCCCTCTGGGGCCAACGTCCTGACTTTC.

This clonotype was recorded many times. The V gene is TRBV3-1, the J gene TRBJ1-2; D uncertain. The V end was cut by 2 bases, the J end by 7 bases, with 14 bases between. Per germline, CDR1 LGHDT and CDR2 YNNKEL (reference sequence). The length of the CDR3 is 14 residues. CDR3 region: CASSQSTRESGYTF. In DNA, the CDR3 is TGTGCCAGCAGCCAATCAACCCGCGAGTCTGGCTACACCTTC.

The genes are TRBV20-1 and TRBJ2-3; 9 nucleotides match TRBD2. V was pared by 4 bases and J by 2 bases, with 16 bases of the junction left unmatched. CDR3 length: 18 residues. Germline CDR1 is DFQATT and CDR2 is SNEGSKA (reference sequence). The CDR3 nucleotides read TGCAGTGCTACCTACCCTCTGGCTAGCGGGGCGGACACAGATACGCAGTATTTT. It is translated as CSATYPLASGADTDTQYF.

This clonotype was picked up many times. The chain links TRBV7-2 to TRBJ1-5; 7 bases agree with TRBD1. This CDR3 spans 13 amino acids. Germline CDR1 reads SGHTA; CDR2 reads FQGNSA. The V gene end was trimmed by 5 bases and the J gene end by 5 bases; junction bases not matched to a gene: 3. The CDR3: CASSIRGDQPQHF. Here the CDR3 DNA reads TGTGCCAGCAGCATCAGGGGGGATCAGCCCCAGCATTTT.

This chain connects TRBV2 to TRBJ2-5; perhaps TRBD1 as D (6 bases). The CDR3 contains 13 residues. Germline V gene sequence: CDR1 SNHLY, CDR2 FYNNEI. With 7 bases removed from V and 5 bases from J, the gap between germline ends came to 14 bases. CDR3: CASIQGIWETQYF. CDR3 coding DNA: TGTGCCAGCATCCAGGGGATATGGGAGACCCAGTACTTC.

The CDR3 region has the DNA TGTGCCAGCAGCTCGCAGGGTGGCGACTATGGCTACACCTTC. It is translated as CASSSQGGDYGYTF. J is TRBJ1-2 and V is TRBV7-9; D might be TRBD1 (5 bases). The germline V gene encodes CDR1 SEHNR and CDR2 FQNEAQ (reference sequence). The CDR3 spans 14 residues. Trimming removed 4 bases from V and 3 bases from J, with 12 bases in between.